This TCR beta chain was obtained from a study of vaccination and CD4 T cells after COVID-19 (dated by TCRdb to between 2021 and 2024). Regarding the study in general: Convalescent patients had a positive SARS-CoV-2 result on nasal swab PCR, and of these patients, about ten had mild disease and one had severe disease. Post-vaccine blood samples were collected a median of approximately 72 days after the second vaccine dose, ranging from roughly 14 to 241 days. For stimulating the cultures, overlapping spike peptide pools were used, derived from SARS-CoV-2 as well as from the common cold coronaviruses HCoV-NL63, HCoV-OC43 and HCoV-229E. Six males and four females were included in the convalescent cohort, with two Hispanic individuals, seven Caucasians, two Asians and one multiracial person represented. Post-COVID blood samples were collected from convalescent patients a median of roughly 100 days after diagnosis, with a range of about 35 to 170 days. Two doses of either the Pfizer-BioNTech BNT162b2 vaccine (n=8) or the Moderna mRNA-1273 vaccine (n=2) were administered to participants. In over 8 COVID-19 convalescent patients and a handful of infection-naive healthy vaccine recipients, researchers compared the spike-specific CD4+ TCR repertoire from before mRNA vaccination with the repertoire from after. In control cultures, a CEFX viral epitope pool was used as positive control, an HIV-1 Nef peptide pool was used as negative control, or no peptide was added.

Libraries were constructed by PCR. DNA from cultured CD4+ T cells underwent TCR sequencing with the Oncomine TCR Beta short-read assay at the Johns Hopkins FTIC core. The QIAamp micro DNA kit was used to extract genomic DNA from the cultured CD4+ T cells. Oncomine TCR Beta libraries made from cultured CD4+ T cells were pooled using unique dual indexes and sequenced on an Illumina iSeq 100. Concerning the study's data processing: Non-productive sequences were removed, and CDR3s not starting with C, not ending with F or W, or shorter than 7 amino acids were discarded. Antigen-specific clonotypes were identified using the MANAFEST web application through comparison of peptide-stimulated wells with reference and other culture wells. For a clone to be called positive, the clone needed an FDR below 0.05, an odds ratio above 5, and a productive frequency above 0.1% in at least two of three replicate wells. A clonotype was classed as cross-reactive if the clonotype showed significant expansion both in SARS-CoV-2 spike wells and in at least one common cold coronavirus spike condition. Similarity between CDR3 sequences was evaluated in R version 3.6.1 using Levenshtein distances (stringdist) and unrooted phylogenetic trees (ape). In TCRdb, the public reads were trimmed at Q25 with fastp and aligned with MiXCR, with productive beta chains retained. Every entry covers one CDR3 protein and lists the most common genes and DNA from its rows. The V and J calls follow TCRdb's processing rather than the paper's. In all, the sample holds 14,000 or so distinct CDR3 sequences, and more than 45% of those were seen once. The ten top clones hold 6.5% to 9.5% of the sample.

Concerning this clonotype: Its cognate antigen has yet to be identified. Base qualities were left out, and no much larger clone turns up one base away.

The intended sense of this specimen's treatment or condition label: approximately 10-day PBMC culture with coronavirus spike peptide pools or control peptides (ViraFEST assay). The ViraFEST assay, used in the study, expanded antigen-specific T cells with peptide pools and then identified the expanded clonotypes through TCR sequencing. The convalescent patients' positive SARS-CoV-2 PCR tests were from March to December 2020, which was before the Alpha, Beta and Delta variants emerged in the United States. Each well held about 2 million PBMCs cultured in IMDM containing approximately 5% human AB serum and roughly 10 IU/ml IL-2, with 9 to 10 ug/ml peptide pools added. On days 3 and 7, half of the culture medium was replaced with fresh IL-2-containing medium. After 9 to 10 days of culture, CD4+ T cells were isolated by negative selection using the EasySep CD4+ T cell isolation kit. Ficoll-Paque Plus gradient centrifugation was used to isolate PBMCs from whole blood, and the isolated PBMCs were then either used fresh or cryopreserved at -140C. Culture conditions were generally each tested in triplicate wells.

What the authors observed across the whole study: An increase in the median number of SARS-CoV-2-reactive clonotypes from more than 20 after infection to about 39 after vaccination was observed, but the change was not found to be significant. The study included relatively few convalescent patients and did not analyze early timepoints after natural infection. In convalescent patients, a median roughly 87% of post-vaccine SARS-CoV-2-reactive clones were detected only after vaccination, suggesting vaccine-specific priming. Of the vaccine-specific clones in convalescent patients, 304 of 307, or nearly all, reacted only to SARS-CoV-2 spike and did not cross-react with common cold coronaviruses.

Reading the germline V gene gives CDR1 SNHLY and CDR2 FYNNEI. Spanning cysteine to phenylalanine, the CDR3 consists of 13 amino acids. Only the CDR3 region is kept as DNA, spanning 39 bases read in frame from base 1. Trimming costs V 8 bases and J 0 bases, and their ends lie 10 bases apart. Recombination connected TRBV2 to TRBJ1-2; the D gene is unclear. This TCR came from a human donor who had recovered from COVID-19. Sequenced material: CD4+ T cells from blood, cultured in vitro. The DNA sequence is given as TGTGCCAGCGGGGAGGTCTCTAACTATGGCTACACCTTC. Its translation is CASGEVSNYGYTF.